The source of this T cell receptor (beta chain) is a study of blood T cell repertoires in COVID-19. Looking at the study overall: T cells, B-cell-depleted T cells, or PBMCs supplied cDNA or gDNA.

This CDR3 contains 18 residues. Germline V lookup: CDR1 SGDLS, CDR2 YYNGEE. V gave up 4 bases and J gave up 0 bases; unmatched junction bases: 10. Per the original methods: Reference gene primer amplification gave nucleated cell count estimates. Repertoires were generated with immunoSEQ multiplex PCR, while TCRdb's copy carries only in-frame clones and drops some. That table gives V, J and clone size, and the DNA gave D and trimming. Among approximately 190,000 clones listed, over 75% were seen once. This receptor was identified in a man aged 80 or over with acute or convalescent COVID-19. Sequencing used peripheral blood. This chain links TRBV9 with TRBJ1-6; 7 nucleotides align to TRBD1. The CDR3 bases are TGTGCCAGCAGCCCCCGTGACAGGGTCAGCTCCTATAATTCACCCCTCCACTTT. Protein sequence: CASSPRDRVSSYNSPLHF.